These 22 T cell receptor beta chains share one sample of origin, sequenced in a study of blood T cell repertoires in COVID-19. The assay was immunoSEQ multiplex PCR, and TCRdb's table has in-frame clones only and misses some. Found here are 250,000 or so clones, over 80% of them singletons; the top ten hold more than 6%. Sequencing input: peripheral blood. These receptors originate from a woman aged 55-70 years with active or convalescent COVID-19.

The DNA for the CDR3 is TGTGCCAGCAGTGAAGCTGGGCTTAAAGAGACCCAGTACTTC. As protein: CASSEAGLKETQYF. The rearrangement joins TRBV6-1 to TRBJ2-5; D remains ambiguous. V was pared by 0 bases and J by 3 bases, with 8 bases between. The CDR3 runs to 14 residues. Germline V gene data show CDR1 as MNHNS and CDR2 as SASEGT.

The rearrangement joins TRBV6-5 to TRBJ2-7; TRBD2 matches at 12 bases. Germline trimming cut 8 bases from V and 12 bases from J; bases unmatched to any gene: 11. This CDR3 is 13 amino acids long. Germline CDR1 reads MNHEY; CDR2 reads SVGAGI. The CDR3 protein is CASQTSGGDHRYF. The CDR3 nucleotides read TGTGCCAGCCAGACTAGCGGGGGAGATCATAGGTACTTC.

CDR3 in DNA: TGTGCCAGCAGTAAGACAGGCCTCTACGAGCAGTACTTC. Its translation is CASSKTGLYEQYF. The chain has TRBV6-5 and TRBJ2-7, with D perhaps matching TRBD1 (6 bases). The CDR3 extends over 13 amino acids. In germline, CDR1 is MNHEY, CDR2 SVGAGI. V shed 5 bases and J shed 3 bases, with 11 bases lying between them.

The chain combines TRBV5-4 with TRBJ2-1; 11 positions match TRBD2. The CDR3 totals 14 residues. With V trimmed by 1 base and J by 12 bases, 6 bases remained unmatched. Germline loops: CDR1 SGHNT, CDR2 YYREEE (reference sequence). The CDR3 DNA follows: TGTGCCAGCAGCTTGATCGGGACTAGCGGAGTGCAGTTCTTC. This encodes CASSLIGTSGVQFF.

This clone has a single count. CDR3 coding DNA: TGTGCCAGCAGCTTGACGAGTATACAGTACGTC. Encoded protein: CASSLTSIQYV. The chain joins TRBV5-8 to TRBJ2-7, with D unresolved. CDR3 length: 11 residues. Trimming shortened V by 1 base and J by 10 bases, and 9 bases separated the two germline ends. CDR1 is SGHTS and CDR2 is YDEGEE in the germline V gene.

This clone was seen a handful of times. The rearrangement links TRBV4-2 to TRBJ2-5; 10 bases line up with TRBD2. Per the germline V gene, CDR1 is LGHNA and CDR2 is YNFKEQ. The junction had 12 bases not matched to a gene; V was cut back by 0 bases and J by 5 bases. CDR3 length: 18 amino acids. The CDR3 sequence: CASSQDWGLARDAETQYF. The CDR3 DNA reads TGTGCCAGCAGCCAAGATTGGGGACTAGCGAGAGATGCCGAGACCCAGTACTTC.

The J gene is TRBJ2-1, the V gene TRBV5-1, with D unclear. The length of the CDR3 is 15 residues. Germline-derived CDR1 and CDR2 are SGHRS and YFSETQ. V lost 4 bases and J 0 bases, leaving 11 bases between the germline ends. CDR3 region: CASSPTVSSYNEQFF. CDR3 bases: TGCGCCAGCAGCCCAACGGTGAGCTCCTACAATGAGCAGTTCTTC.

This chain joins TRBV3-1 (or the pseudogene TRBV3-2) and TRBJ2-5; a weak D match, TRBD2 (7 bases). Between the trimmed V and J ends, which lost 1 base and 4 bases, there was a span of 13 bases. The germline gives CDR1 LGHDT, CDR2 YNNKEL (reference sequence). CDR3 size: 15 residues. CDR3 residues: CASSQGRGLGETQYF. The CDR3, as DNA: TGTGCCAGCAGCCAAGGGCGGGGGCTGGGAGAGACCCAGTACTTC.

The genes are TRBV2 and TRBJ2-7; 8 nucleotides agree with TRBD2. CDR1 is SNHLY, CDR2 FYNNEI, per germline. V trimming: 0 bases; J trimming: 0 bases; junction bases outside the gene matches: 13. The CDR3 contains 19 residues. The CDR3 here is CASSEAGGGTRGDSYEQYV. The CDR3, as DNA: TGTGCCAGCAGTGAAGCGGGGGGAGGGACTAGAGGCGACTCCTACGAGCAGTACGTC.

This chain joins TRBV5-8 and TRBJ1-4; D might be TRBD1 (6 bases). Germline CDR1 SGHTS, CDR2 YDEGEE. The CDR3 runs to 14 residues. Trimming shortened V by 4 bases and J by 7 bases, and 14 bases separated the two germline ends. This CDR3 is CASSPRRGGEKLFF. CDR3 nucleotide sequence: TGTGCCAGCAGCCCCCGGAGGGGGGGTGAAAAACTGTTTTTT.

The chain combines TRBV4-2 with TRBJ2-2; 7 nucleotides line up with TRBD1. There are 18 residues in the CDR3. Germline CDR1 is LGHNA and CDR2 is YNFKEQ. The trim removed 0 bases at V and 2 bases at J, leaving 9 bases unmatched. CDR3 region: CASSQDQQGIGNTGELFF. The DNA of the CDR3 is TGTGCCAGCAGCCAAGATCAACAGGGGATAGGTAACACCGGGGAGCTGTTTTTT.

The chain employs TRBV19 and TRBJ2-7; 8 nucleotides line up with TRBD2. V dropped 1 base and J dropped 1; count of bases not matched to a gene: 3. The CDR3 length is 15 residues. Per germline, CDR1 LNHDA and CDR2 SQIVND (reference sequence). The CDR3 here is CASSIAGGRSYEQYF. The CDR3 DNA is TGTGCCAGTAGTATAGCGGGCGGGAGGTCCTACGAGCAGTACTTC.

The chain uses TRBV7-2 and TRBJ2-7; D remains ambiguous. The CDR3 has 13 residues. V was cut by 1 base and J by 6 bases, with 10 bases left in between. Germline V gene sequence: CDR1 SGHTA, CDR2 FQGNSA. CDR3 sequence (DNA): TGTGCCAGCAGCTTAGTCCCCGGGTCCGAGCAGTACGTC. Protein sequence: CASSLVPGSEQYV.

The chain is built from TRBV7-6 and TRBJ1-1; TRBD1 aligns across 7 bases. Germline-derived CDR1 and CDR2 are SGHVS and FNYEAQ. V shed 1 base, J shed 5 bases, and the junction held 13 bases outside the gene matches. The CDR3 runs 17 residues. The CDR3 protein is CASSLGRDSAFETEAFF. The CDR3 nucleotides are TGTGCCAGCAGCTTAGGAAGGGACAGCGCCTTTGAAACTGAAGCTTTCTTT. Full variable domain (remainder filled in from reference TRBV7-6 and TRBJ1-1): GAGVSQSPRYKVTKRGQDVALRCDPISGHVSLYWYRQALGQGPEFLTYFNYEAQQDKSGLPNDRFSAERPEGSISTLTIQRTEQRDSAMYRCASSLGRDSAFETEAFFGQGTRLTVV.

The table lists this clone with a few counts. The J gene is TRBJ1-1, the V gene TRBV14; D may be TRBD1 (5 bases). The CDR3 loop spans 13 amino acids. Looked up from germline, CDR1 is SGHDN and CDR2 is FVKESK. V lost 3 bases to trimming and J lost 3 bases, with 8 bases between them. The CDR3 region is CASSHGGDTEAFF. The CDR3 region has the DNA TGTGCCAGCAGCCACGGGGGGGACACTGAAGCTTTCTTT.

The chain employs TRBV30 and TRBJ1-2; possible D gene TRBD1, 6 bases. V shed 1 base and J shed 4 bases, with 10 bases lying between them. This CDR3 is built from 13 residues. Germline assignment: CDR1 GTSNPN and CDR2 SVGIG (reference sequence). For the CDR3, the DNA is TGTGCCTGGAGTGGTGTACAGGGCTATGGCTACACCTTC. This sequence encodes CAWSGVQGYGYTF.

The chain combines TRBV24-1 with TRBJ2-5, with TRBD1 matching 7 bases. This CDR3 region has 16 residues. From germline, CDR1 is KGHDR and CDR2 SFDVKD. Trimming at V came to 1 base and at J to 4 bases, leaving 8 bases not matched to a gene. The CDR3 protein is CATSDLRTGDRETQYF. CDR3 coding DNA: TGTGCCACCAGTGATTTAAGGACAGGAGATAGAGAGACCCAGTACTTC.

This chain joins TRBV12-3 or TRBV12-4 and TRBJ1-3, with TRBD1 as a possible D gene (5 bases). This CDR3 contains 13 residues. V gave up 7 bases and J gave up 3 bases, with 10 bases separating them. The CDR3 nucleotides read TGTGCCAGCAAGTGGGGGGGTGGAAACACCATATATTTT. This sequence encodes CASKWGGGNTIYF.

The CDR3, as DNA: TGTGCCAGCAGCTTATTTGCGGCAGGGGGCCTGAATGAAAAACTGTTTTTT. Protein sequence: CASSLFAAGGLNEKLFF. The J gene is TRBJ1-4, the V gene TRBV5-5; 8 nucleotides align to TRBD1. Germline-derived CDR1 and CDR2 are SGHKS and YYEKEE (reference sequence). Trimming at V came to 2 bases and at J to 5 bases, leaving 11 bases not matched to a gene. This CDR3 is built from 17 residues.

This chain connects TRBV2 to TRBJ1-3; no firm D call. Germline CDR1 SNHLY, CDR2 FYNNEI. CDR3 length equals 15 residues. V dropped 2 bases and J dropped 1 base, with 9 bases sitting between them. CDR3 in amino acids: CASSERSQSGNTIYF. As DNA, the CDR3 is TGTGCCAGCAGTGAACGGTCGCAATCTGGAAACACCATATATTTT.

This clone was counted only a few times. The J gene is TRBJ2-2, the V gene TRBV5-1; D unclear. Germline V gene sequence: CDR1 SGHRS, CDR2 YFSETQ. The CDR3 contains 13 residues. V lost 6 bases, J lost 0 bases, and 6 bases lay in between. CDR3 sequence (DNA): TGCGCCAGCACCCTTTCGAACACCGGGGAGCTGTTTTTT. Translated, it gives CASTLSNTGELFF.

As DNA, the CDR3 is TGTGCCAGCAGTTCACCGGGACAGGGAACCTACGAGCAGTACTTC. It is translated as CASSSPGQGTYEQYF. The gene calls are TRBV27 and TRBJ2-7, with 9 bases matching TRBD1. Germline values: CDR1 MNHEY, CDR2 SMNVEV (reference sequence). V dropped 4 bases and J dropped 2; count of bases not matched to a gene: 6. The CDR3 runs 15 residues.